The 23 T cell receptor beta chains given below trace back to one sample, sequenced in a study of blood T cell repertoires in COVID-19. This table comes from immunoSEQ multiplex PCR, and its TCRdb copy is limited to in-frame clones, with some not included. The repertoire holds 90,000 to 150,000 clones, about 84% seen once, with 3% to 4% in the top ten. The sample was peripheral blood. All receptors come from a man aged 55 to 69 with acute or convalescent COVID-19.

The chain recombines TRBV14 with TRBJ2-3; a weak D match, TRBD2 (5 bases). This CDR3 is 15 amino acids long. V was trimmed by 5 bases and J by 5 bases, leaving 17 bases between them. CDR1 and CDR2 from the germline V gene are SGHDN and FVKESK. The CDR3 reads CASSWSRAMGDTQYF. Written as DNA, the CDR3 is TGTGCCAGCAGCTGGTCGAGGGCAATGGGAGATACGCAGTATTTT. Complete variable domain (other parts from reference TRBV14 and TRBJ2-3): EAGVTQFPSHSVIEKGQTVTLRCDPISGHDNLYWYRRVMGKEIKFLLHFVKESKQDESGMPNNRFLAERTGGTYSTLKVQPAELEDSGVYFCASSWSRAMGDTQYFGPGTRLTVL.

This sequence joins TRBV10-2 and TRBJ2-1, with 10 bases matching TRBD2. CDR3 size: 14 residues. The V segment lost 7 bases and the J segment 2 bases; nucleotides outside the gene matches: 2. Germline assignment: CDR1 WSHSY and CDR2 SAAADI. CDR3 in DNA: TGCGCCAGCAAGACTAGCGGGCCCTACAATGAGCAGTTCTTC. Protein product: CASKTSGPYNEQFF.

The chain employs TRBV9 and TRBJ2-5; D possibly corresponds to TRBD2 (6 bases). Germline CDR1 reads SGDLS; CDR2 reads YYNGEE. There are 15 residues in the CDR3. Trimming cost V 0 bases and J 3 bases, with 12 bases left between them. In DNA form, the CDR3 reads TGTGCCAGCAGCGTAGGGGGGGAGCAGGAAGAGACCCAGTACTTC. Its translation is CASSVGGEQEETQYF.

The chain links TRBV27 to TRBJ2-2; the D gene is possibly TRBD1 (5 bases). CDR1 and CDR2 from the germline V gene are MNHEY and SMNVEV (reference sequence). V lost 3 bases to trimming and J lost 2 bases, with 10 bases between them. CDR3 length: 15 amino acids. The CDR3, as DNA: TGTGCCAGCAGTTTGGGCAGGGTTAACACCGGGGAGCTGTTTTTT. As protein: CASSLGRVNTGELFF.

This rearrangement joins TRBV6-4 to TRBJ2-2, with D possibly TRBD1 on 6 matching bases. The CDR3 runs 13 residues. V lost 5 bases, J lost 5 bases, and 9 bases lay in between. Germline V gene data show CDR1 as MRHNA and CDR2 as SNTAGT. In nucleotides, the CDR3 is TGTGCCAGCAGTCTCGGACAGACCGGGGAGCTGTTTTTT. Its protein is CASSLGQTGELFF.

A single count supports this clone. The V gene is TRBV9, the J gene TRBJ1-1, with 7 positions matching TRBD1. V lost 4 bases, J lost 7 bases, and 4 bases stayed unmatched. CDR1 SGDLS and CDR2 YYNGEE come from the germline V gene. The CDR3 totals 12 residues. The DNA for the CDR3 is TGTGCCAGCAGCACAGGGGTTAGTGAAGCTTTCTTT. This gives the protein CASSTGVSEAFF.

A few counts support this clone. The gene calls are TRBV19 and TRBJ2-1, with 11 bases matching TRBD2. This CDR3 has 15 amino acids. Unmatched junction bases numbered 7, after V lost 7 bases and J lost 5 bases. Germline V CDR1 and CDR2: LNHDA, SQIVND (reference sequence). CDR3 in amino acids: CASTFILAGDNEQFF. In nucleotides, the CDR3 is TGTGCCAGTACCTTCATACTAGCGGGGGACAATGAGCAGTTCTTC.

The J gene is TRBJ2-3, the V gene TRBV18; 9 bases match TRBD1. The V segment lost 4 bases and the J segment 1 base; nucleotides outside the gene matches: 3. CDR3 length: 15 residues. The germline V gene has CDR1 KGHSH and CDR2 LQKENI. CDR3 residues: CASSHRDRGTDTQYF. In nucleotides, the CDR3 is TGTGCCAGCTCACACCGGGACAGGGGCACAGATACGCAGTATTTT.

This rearrangement joins TRBV4-3 to TRBJ2-1; 10 nucleotides align to TRBD2. V shed 0 bases, J shed 2 bases, and the junction held 7 bases outside the gene matches. The V gene's germline CDR1 is LGHNA and CDR2 YSLEER. The CDR3 totals 18 residues. The CDR3, as DNA: TGCGCCAGCAGCCAAGAAGCTAGCGGGAGTCGCGCCTACAATGAGCAGTTCTTC. Translation: CASSQEASGSRAYNEQFF.

The chain uses TRBV5-1 and TRBJ2-5; 12 nucleotides match TRBD2. Germline CDR1 is SGHRS and CDR2 is YFSETQ. The V segment lost 6 bases and the J segment 4 bases; nucleotides outside the gene matches: 7. The CDR3 length is 15 residues. CDR3 in DNA: TGCGCCAGCACCTTAGGGACTAGCGGGCTAGAGACCCAGTACTTC. Translated, it gives CASTLGTSGLETQYF.

This chain links TRBV3-1 (or the pseudogene TRBV3-2) with TRBJ1-4, with TRBD1 matching over 7 bases. Germline V gene sequence: CDR1 LGHDT, CDR2 YNNKEL (reference sequence). The V gene end was trimmed by 4 bases and the J gene end by 6 bases; junction bases not matched to a gene: 2. CDR3 length: 13 residues. Here the CDR3 DNA reads TGTGCCAGCAGCCGCGGGACAGATGAAAAACTGTTTTTT. Protein: CASSRGTDEKLFF.

The CDR3: CAWSVGLTGELFF. The CDR3 nucleotides read TGTGCCTGGAGTGTTGGGCTCACCGGGGAGCTGTTTTTT. The chain is built from TRBV30 and TRBJ2-2; D is undetermined. The germline gives CDR1 GTSNPN, CDR2 SVGIG (reference sequence). The CDR3 sequence is 13 residues long. V was cut by 0 bases and J by 4 bases, with 6 bases left in between.

This chain links TRBV4-3 with TRBJ2-3; 7 nucleotides agree with TRBD2. The CDR3 runs to 16 residues. The trim removed 0 bases at V and 4 bases at J, leaving 7 bases unmatched. Germline lookup yields CDR1 LGHNA and CDR2 YSLEER. CDR3 nucleotide sequence: TGCGCCAGCAGCCAAGAGACTAGCATCCTGGCAGATACGCAGTATTTT. Residues: CASSQETSILADTQYF.

The V call is TRBV11-2, the J call TRBJ2-5; D is ambiguous. The CDR3 contains 12 residues. Germline V gene lookup returns CDR1 SGHAT and CDR2 FQNNGV. With 1 base removed from V and 4 bases from J, the gap between germline ends came to 4 bases. As DNA, the CDR3 is TGTGCCAGCAGCTTAGCTCCAGAGACCCAGTACTTC. This encodes CASSLAPETQYF.

The V call is TRBV3-1 (or the pseudogene TRBV3-2), the J call TRBJ2-3; TRBD2 matches at 12 bases. The ends lost 4 bases at V and 4 bases at J; junction bases unmatched: 6. Germline V gene sequence: CDR1 LGHDT, CDR2 YNNKEL (reference sequence). The CDR3 is made up of 16 amino acids. The CDR3 protein is CASSLGLAGRADTQYF. CDR3 nucleotides: TGTGCCAGCAGCCTCGGACTAGCGGGGCGGGCAGATACGCAGTATTTT.

V gene TRBV4-1 combines with J gene TRBJ1-4; D gene uncertain. V was shortened by 1 base and J by 1 base, with 10 bases between the two germline ends. This CDR3 has 16 amino acids. The germline V gene encodes CDR1 MGHRA and CDR2 YSYEKL. The CDR3 sequence is CASSQVARLTNEKLFF. DNA for the CDR3: TGCGCCAGCAGCCAAGTGGCCAGACTAACTAATGAAAAACTGTTTTTT.

This sequence joins TRBV29-1 and TRBJ1-4; weak D call: TRBD1 (5 bases). Germline CDR1 and CDR2: SQVTM and ANQGSEA. The CDR3 has 12 amino acids. Trimming removed 5 bases at V and 6 bases at J, with 10 bases between. The chain's CDR3 is CSVSLTDEKLFF. In DNA, the CDR3 is TGCAGCGTTTCTCTGACAGATGAAAAACTGTTTTTT.

This clone was seen just once. V is TRBV4-2 and J is TRBJ1-2; a weak D match, TRBD1 (6 bases). Deletions cut 3 bases from V and 8 bases from J, with 22 bases between. CDR1 is LGHNA, CDR2 YNFKEQ, per germline. CDR3 length: 16 residues. The CDR3 here is CASSQPTDRQRGGYTF. CDR3 DNA: TGTGCCAGCAGCCAGCCTACAGACAGGCAGCGAGGGGGCTACACCTTC.

The genes are TRBV19 and TRBJ1-4; D gene uncertain. CDR1 and CDR2 from the germline V gene are LNHDA and SQIVND (reference sequence). V lost 7 bases, J lost 12 bases, and 18 bases lay in between. This CDR3 has 13 amino acids. The CDR3 loop is CASMGGGYVELFF. The CDR3 bases are TGTGCCAGTATGGGTGGAGGATACGTAGAACTGTTTTTT.

The rearrangement uses TRBV12-3 or TRBV12-4 and TRBJ2-1; D might be TRBD1 (5 bases). The CDR3 has 10 amino acids. V was pared by 9 bases and J by 8 bases, with 8 bases between. The CDR3 loop reads CARTVHEQFF. The CDR3, as DNA: TGTGCCAGGACAGTTCATGAGCAGTTCTTC.

The genes are TRBV5-4 and TRBJ2-2; no definite D call. Trimming shortened V by 1 base and J by 0 bases, and 10 bases separated the two germline ends. Germline V gene sequence: CDR1 SGHNT, CDR2 YYREEE (reference sequence). The CDR3 contains 16 residues. DNA for the CDR3: TGTGCCAGCAGCTTGAGGTTGCTAGCGAACACCGGGGAGCTGTTTTTT. It is translated as CASSLRLLANTGELFF.

The chain links TRBV5-6 to TRBJ2-1, with D possibly matching TRBD2 (5 bases). CDR1 is SGHDT and CDR2 is YYEEEE in the germline V gene. V was pared by 4 bases and J by 2 bases, with 16 bases between. This CDR3 spans 16 amino acids. CDR3 sequence reads: CASSLLGVSAYNEQFF. As DNA, the CDR3 is TGTGCCAGCAGCCTACTAGGTGTTAGCGCCTACAATGAGCAGTTCTTC.

V usage is TRBV6-1 and J usage is TRBJ1-5; the D is unclear. The CDR3 has 15 amino acids. Germline-derived CDR1 and CDR2 are MNHNS and SASEGT. V was cut by 0 bases and J by 9 bases, with 15 bases left in between. The CDR3 region has the DNA TGTGCCAGCAGTGAAGCGCGAAATGCCCTTAGGCCCCAGCATTTT. It encodes CASSEARNALRPQHF.